This T cell receptor beta chain was sequenced for a study of cytomegalovirus exposure and HLA in healthy donors. CDR3 size: 14 residues. Germline V gives CDR1 LNHDA, CDR2 SQIVND (reference sequence). Trimming at V came to 4 bases and at J to 5 bases, leaving 7 bases not matched to a gene. General study points: The classifier reportedly diagnosed cytomegalovirus status with high sensitivity and specificity. V segments that were indistinguishable, TRBV6-2 and TRBV6-3 among them, were omitted from analysis. Looking again later, the authors saw that most CMV-associated TCR beta chains seemed HLA-restricted.

As regards this clone: Its antigen is still unknown.

PCR primers comprised 60 Vbeta and 13 Jbeta primers. Data came from immunoSEQ multiplex PCR; TCRdb stores just in-frame clones and leaves some out. The repertoire has some 70,000 clones, just over 75% of them found once; the top ten carry about 6.5%. The V gene is TRBV19, the J gene TRBJ1-2, with 7 bases lining up with TRBD1. Specimen: PBMCs. The clonotype comes from a man aged 45-65 years in good health and CMV-seronegative. DNA of the CDR3: TGTGCCAGTAGTACCGAGACAGGGAGGTATGGCTACACCTTC. Its translation is CASSTETGRYGYTF.